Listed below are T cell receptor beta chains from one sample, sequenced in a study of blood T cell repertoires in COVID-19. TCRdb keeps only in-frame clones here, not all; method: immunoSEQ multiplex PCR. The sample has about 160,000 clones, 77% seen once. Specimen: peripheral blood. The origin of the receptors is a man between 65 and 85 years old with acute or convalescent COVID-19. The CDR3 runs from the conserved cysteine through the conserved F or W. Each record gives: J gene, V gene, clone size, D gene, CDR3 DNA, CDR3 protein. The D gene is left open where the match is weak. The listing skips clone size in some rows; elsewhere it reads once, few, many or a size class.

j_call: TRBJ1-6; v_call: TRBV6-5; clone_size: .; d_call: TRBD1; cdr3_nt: TGTGCCAGCAGAATACAGGGGGCGAATTCACCCCTCCACTTT; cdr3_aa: CASRIQGANSPLHF
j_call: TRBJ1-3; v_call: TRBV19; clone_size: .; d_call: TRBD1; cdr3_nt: TGTGCCAGTGAAAGACAGGGATTGACTCTGAGGACTGGAAACACCATATATTTT; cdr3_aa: CASERQGLTLRTGNTIYF
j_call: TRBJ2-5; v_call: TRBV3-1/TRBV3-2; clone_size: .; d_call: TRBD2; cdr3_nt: TGTGCCAGCAGCCCTGGGACTAGCGGGGGAGAAACCCAGTACTTC; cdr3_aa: CASSPGTSGGETQYF
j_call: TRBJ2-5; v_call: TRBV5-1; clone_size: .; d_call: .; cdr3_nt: TGCGCCAGCAGCCGGACCCGACAGAATTCGGAGACCCAGTACTTC; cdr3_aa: CASSRTRQNSETQYF
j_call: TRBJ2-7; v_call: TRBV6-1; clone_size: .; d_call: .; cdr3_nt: TGTGCCAGCAGTCGGACTGGATCCTACGAGCAGTACTTC; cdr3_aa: CASSRTGSYEQYF
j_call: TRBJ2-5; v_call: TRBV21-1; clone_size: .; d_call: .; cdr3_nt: TGTGCCAGCAGCAGCGACAGTACCCGAAAGCGACCAGAGACCCAGTACTTC; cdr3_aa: CASSSDSTRKRPETQYF
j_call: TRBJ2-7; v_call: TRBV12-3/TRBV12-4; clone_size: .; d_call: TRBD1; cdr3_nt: TGTGCCAGCAGTTCGGGACAGTCCTACGAGCAGTACTTC; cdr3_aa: CASSSGQSYEQYF
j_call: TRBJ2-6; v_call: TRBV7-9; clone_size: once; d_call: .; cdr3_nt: TGTGCCAGCAGCCCCCCCCGGTCTGGGGCCAACGTCCTGACTTTC; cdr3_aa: CASSPPRSGANVLTF
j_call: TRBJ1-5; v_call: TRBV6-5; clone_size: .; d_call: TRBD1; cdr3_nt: TGTGCCAGCAGTTACTCCGGGACAGTCAATCAGCCCCAGCATTTT; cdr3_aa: CASSYSGTVNQPQHF
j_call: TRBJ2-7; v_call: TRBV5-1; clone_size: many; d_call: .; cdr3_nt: TGCGCCAGCAGCGGAGGACAGTCGCGCGAGCAGTACTTC; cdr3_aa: CASSGGQSREQYF
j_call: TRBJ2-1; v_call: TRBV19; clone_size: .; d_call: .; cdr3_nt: TGTGCCAGTAGTATTTGGAGCAATGAGCAGTTCTTC; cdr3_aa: CASSIWSNEQFF
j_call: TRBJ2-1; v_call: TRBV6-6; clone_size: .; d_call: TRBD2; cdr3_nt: TGTGCCAGCAGCGACCCTAGCGGGAGTACCTACAATGAGCAGTTCTTC; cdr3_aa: CASSDPSGSTYNEQFF
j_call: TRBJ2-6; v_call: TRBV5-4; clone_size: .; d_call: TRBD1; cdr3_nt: TGTGCCAGCAGCCCGGGACAGCGCTCTGGGGCCAACGTCCTGACTTTC; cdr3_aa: CASSPGQRSGANVLTF
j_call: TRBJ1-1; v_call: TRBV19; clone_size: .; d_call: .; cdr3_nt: TGTGCCAGTAGTACTCTAAGGACAACGAACACTGAAGCTTTCTTT; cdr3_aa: CASSTLRTTNTEAFF
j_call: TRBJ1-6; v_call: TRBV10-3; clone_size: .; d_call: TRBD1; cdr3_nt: TGTGCCATCAGTGTGGGACAGAATTCACCCCTCCACTTT; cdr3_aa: CAISVGQNSPLHF
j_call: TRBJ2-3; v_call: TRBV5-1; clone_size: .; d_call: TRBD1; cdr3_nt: TGCGCCAGCAGCTTGGCTGCGGCGGGACAGGGGATCAGGACAGATACGCAGTATTTT; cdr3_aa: CASSLAAAGQGIRTDTQYF
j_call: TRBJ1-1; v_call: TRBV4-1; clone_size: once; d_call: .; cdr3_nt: TGCGCCAGCAGCCAAGGCAGGATGAACACTGAAGCTTTCTTT; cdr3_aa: CASSQGRMNTEAFF
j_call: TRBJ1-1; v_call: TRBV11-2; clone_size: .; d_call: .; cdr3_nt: TGTGCCAGCAGCTTAGGAGGGTCCGACAAAGCTTTCTTT; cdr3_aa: CASSLGGSDKAFF
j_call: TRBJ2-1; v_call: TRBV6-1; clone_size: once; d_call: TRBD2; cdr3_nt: TGTGCCAGCAGTGAATTTGGGCTAGCGGGGCGTAATGAGCAGTTCTTC; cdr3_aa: CASSEFGLAGRNEQFF
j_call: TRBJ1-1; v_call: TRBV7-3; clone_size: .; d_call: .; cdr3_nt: TGTGCCAGCAGCCCGACAGGACAACACCCTGAAGCTTTCTTT; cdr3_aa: CASSPTGQHPEAFF
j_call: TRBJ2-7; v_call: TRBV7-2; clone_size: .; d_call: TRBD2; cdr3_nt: TGTGCCAGCAGCCCCCCTGGCGGGAGGGACTACGAGCAGTACTTC; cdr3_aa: CASSPPGGRDYEQYF
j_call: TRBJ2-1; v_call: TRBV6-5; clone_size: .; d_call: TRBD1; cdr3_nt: TGTGCCAGCAGCCGACAGGGGTATGAGCAGTTCTTC; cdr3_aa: CASSRQGYEQFF
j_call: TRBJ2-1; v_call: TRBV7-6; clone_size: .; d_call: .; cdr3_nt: TGTGCCAGCAGCTTGGGTACAGGCTCCTACAATGAGCAGTTCTTC; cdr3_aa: CASSLGTGSYNEQFF
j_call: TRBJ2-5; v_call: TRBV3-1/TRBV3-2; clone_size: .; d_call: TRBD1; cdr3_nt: TGTGCCAGCAGCCAAATGTGGGAGGGACAGGGAGGGACCCAGTACTTC; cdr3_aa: CASSQMWEGQGGTQYF
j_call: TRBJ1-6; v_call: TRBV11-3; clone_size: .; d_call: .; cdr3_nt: TGTGCCAGCAGCCGCCCGGGGAGGTCACCCCTCCACTTT; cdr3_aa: CASSRPGRSPLHF
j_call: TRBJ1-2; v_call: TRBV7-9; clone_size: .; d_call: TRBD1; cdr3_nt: TGTGCCAGCAGCGCCGACAGGGGAAGAGGCTATGGCTACACCTTC; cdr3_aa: CASSADRGRGYGYTF
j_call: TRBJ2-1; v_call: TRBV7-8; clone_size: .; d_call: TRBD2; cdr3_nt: TGTGCCAGCAGCTTAGTTGAGCGGGGGGTGAGCTCCTACAATGAGCAGTTCTTC; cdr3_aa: CASSLVERGVSSYNEQFF
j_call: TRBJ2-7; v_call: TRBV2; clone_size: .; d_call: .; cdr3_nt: TGTGCCAGCAGTGATCCCGGCTCCACAATCGACGGAGCTTACGAGCAGTACTTC; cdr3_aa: CASSDPGSTIDGAYEQYF
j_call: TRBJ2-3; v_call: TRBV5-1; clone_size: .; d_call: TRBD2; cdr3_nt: TGCGCCAGCAGCTACGCTAGCGGGGGGGCCTCAGATACGCAGTATTTT; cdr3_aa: CASSYASGGASDTQYF
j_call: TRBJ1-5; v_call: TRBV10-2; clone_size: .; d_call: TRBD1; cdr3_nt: TGCGCCAGTTCCGGGACAGTTAATCAGCCCCAGCATTTT; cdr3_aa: CASSGTVNQPQHF
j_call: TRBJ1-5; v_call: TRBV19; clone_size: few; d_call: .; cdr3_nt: TGTGCCAGTAGATACGGGATAGGGAGCAATCAGCCCCAGCATTTT; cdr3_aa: CASRYGIGSNQPQHF
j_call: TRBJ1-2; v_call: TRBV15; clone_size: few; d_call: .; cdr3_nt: TGTGCCACCAGCAGAGGAAGGATCGCAGGGGTGGGCTACACCTTC; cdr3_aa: CATSRGRIAGVGYTF
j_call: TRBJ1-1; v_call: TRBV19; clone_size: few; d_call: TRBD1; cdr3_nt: TGTGCCAGTAGAACACAGGGGCTGAACACTGAAGCTTTCTTT; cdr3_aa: CASRTQGLNTEAFF
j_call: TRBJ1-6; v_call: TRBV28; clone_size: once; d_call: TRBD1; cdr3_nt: TGTGCCAGCAGTTTAGAGGGACAGGCGCACGCCCTCCACTTT; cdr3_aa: CASSLEGQAHALHF
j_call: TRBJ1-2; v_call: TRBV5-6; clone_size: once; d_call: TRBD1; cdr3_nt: TGTGCCAGCAGGGGACAGGGAGGGTATGGCTACACCTTC; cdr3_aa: CASRGQGGYGYTF
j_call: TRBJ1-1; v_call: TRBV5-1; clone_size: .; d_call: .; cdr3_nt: TGCGCCAGCAGAACCTGGGGAGACACTGAAGCTTTCTTT; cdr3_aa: CASRTWGDTEAFF
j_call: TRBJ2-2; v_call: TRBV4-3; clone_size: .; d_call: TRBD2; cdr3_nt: TGCGCCAGCAGCCAGGATAGCGGGTTTGTCACCGGGGAGCTGTTTTTT; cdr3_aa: CASSQDSGFVTGELFF
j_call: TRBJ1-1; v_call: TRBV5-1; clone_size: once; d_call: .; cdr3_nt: TGCGCCAGCAGCTTGGACGCGGGAGCGGACACTGAAGCTTTCTTT; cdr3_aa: CASSLDAGADTEAFF
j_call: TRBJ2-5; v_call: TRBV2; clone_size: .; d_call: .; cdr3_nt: TGTGCCAGCAGTGGGACAGCCCAAGAGACCCAGTACTTC; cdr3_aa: CASSGTAQETQYF
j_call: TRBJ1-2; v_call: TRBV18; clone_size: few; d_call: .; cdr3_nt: TGTGCCAGCTCACCACCCTTTCTTAACTATGGCTACACCTTC; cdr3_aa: CASSPPFLNYGYTF
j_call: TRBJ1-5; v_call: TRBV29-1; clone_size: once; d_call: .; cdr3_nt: TGCAGCGTTCAACCATCAGGTAGCAATCAGCCCCAGCATTTT; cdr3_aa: CSVQPSGSNQPQHF
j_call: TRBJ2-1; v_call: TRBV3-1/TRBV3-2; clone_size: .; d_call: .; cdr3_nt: TGTGCCAGCAGCGCAGAGGGACAAGTTGCAAATGAGCAGTTCTTC; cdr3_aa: CASSAEGQVANEQFF
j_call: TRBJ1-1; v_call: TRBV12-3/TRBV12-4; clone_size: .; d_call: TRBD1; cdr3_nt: TGTGCCAGCAGAGGACAGGAGAACACTGAAGCTTTCTTT; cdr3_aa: CASRGQENTEAFF
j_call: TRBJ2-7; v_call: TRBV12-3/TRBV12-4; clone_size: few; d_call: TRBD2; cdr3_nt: TGTGCCAGCCTCGGCGGGAGCTCCTACGAGCAGTACTTC; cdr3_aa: CASLGGSSYEQYF
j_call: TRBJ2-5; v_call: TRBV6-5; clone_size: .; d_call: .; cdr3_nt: TGTGCCAGCACCTTAGAGACCCAGTACTTC; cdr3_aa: CASTLETQYF
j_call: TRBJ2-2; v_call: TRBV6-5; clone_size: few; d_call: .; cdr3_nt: TGTGCCAGCAGTTACGTAGGCAGGTCGAACACCGGGGAGCTGTTTTTT; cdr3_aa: CASSYVGRSNTGELFF